Below, one TCR beta chain is given with its context. These data belong to a study of OX40 agonist ivuxolimab in advanced cancers. Patients were excluded for autoimmune disease history or systemic immunosuppression. Per the germline V gene, CDR1 is WSHSY and CDR2 is SAAADI. Between the trimmed V and J ends, which lost 4 bases and 0 bases, there was a span of 4 bases. The CDR3 runs 13 residues. TCRdb keeps only in-frame clones here, not all; method: immunoSEQ multiplex PCR. The sample includes tens of thousands of clones, approximately 80% of them seen just once. Sequences were derived from CD4+ or CD8+ T cells sorted from blood, sampled in a trial of the OX40 agonist ivuxolimab. This receptor was obtained from an adult with an advanced solid tumor such as melanoma, head and neck, liver or kidney cancer. The chain is built from TRBV10-2 and TRBJ2-1, with D uncertain. The CDR3 region has the DNA TGCGCCAGCAGTGTGGCCTCCTACAATGAGCAGTTCTTC. As protein: CASSVASYNEQFF.